This entry is about one TCR beta chain. Sequencing used immunoSEQ multiplex PCR; TCRdb keeps in-frame clones, though not all of them. The data hold about 440,000 clones, with around 89% observed a single time. The data are from a study of blood T cell repertoires in COVID-19. At the level of the study: Donors in the United States, Italy and Spain gave samples during acute or convalescent COVID-19. The analysed material was cDNA or gDNA that came from T cells, B-cell-depleted T cells, or PBMCs.

Germline V gene data show CDR1 as MNHEY and CDR2 as SVGAGI. Deletions cut 0 bases from V and 4 bases from J, with 9 bases between. The CDR3 has 15 amino acids. The chain links TRBV6-5 to TRBJ2-2, with a tentative D call TRBD2 (6 bases). The TCR originated in a woman younger than 45 with acute or convalescent COVID-19. What was sequenced was peripheral blood. CDR3 protein: CASSYSSGFTGELFF. The CDR3 DNA is TGTGCCAGCAGTTACTCTAGCGGCTTCACCGGGGAGCTGTTTTTT.